This T cell receptor (beta chain) was captured by sequencing in a study of T cell responses to AZD1222 COVID-19 vaccine. Study-wide results and limits: Dominant CD4 TCR responses targeted spike regions 160-218 and 743-854. Repertoires were collected only later (after the peak T cell response had occurred).

Researchers grouped second doses given at about 4 or about 12 weeks into one pool. Here immunoSEQ multiplex PCR was the method, and the copy in TCRdb shows in-frame clones only, minus some. The top ten clones hold more than 0.9% of a sample with about 150,000 clones, approximately 91% of them seen once. The CDR3 totals 14 residues. Germline-derived CDR1 and CDR2 are SEHNR and FQNEAQ (reference sequence). Trimming took 1 base from V and 0 from J, leaving 6 bases between them. In regard to this clone: Its antigen is not known.

The chain employs TRBV7-9 and TRBJ1-2; no reliable D call. This TCR derives from an adult who received the AZD1222 COVID-19 vaccine. This sample comprised peripheral blood, obtained 28 days after the second AZD1222 dose. The CDR3 sequence: CASSLGPSNYGYTF. CDR3 in DNA: TGTGCCAGCAGCTTAGGTCCCTCTAACTATGGCTACACCTTC.